The rows below give T cell receptor beta chains drawn from one sample of a study of identifying expanded T cells in peripheral blood. Some clones are missing from TCRdb's copy, which holds only in-frame ones; the method was immunoSEQ multiplex PCR. There are about 82,000 clones in the sample; about 90% occur only once, and roughly 7.3% lies in the top ten. The specimen sequenced was blood. Receptors originate from a person between 18 and 69 years old in good health. CDR3s include the opening cysteine and the closing phenylalanine or tryptophan. A D gene is named only where the DNA matches it firmly.

d_call	v_call	j_call	cdr3_nt	cdr3_aa
-	TRBV30	TRBJ2-3	TGTGCCTCCACAGTGCTAGTCGGGTCGGGAGATACGCAGTATTTT	CASTVLVGSGDTQYF
-	TRBV4-2	TRBJ1-2	TGTGCCAGCAGCCAAGATCGACGGTATGGCTACACCTTC	CASSQDRRYGYTF
-	TRBV19	TRBJ1-2	TGTGCCAGTTCCCCCGACCACAGTACTAACTATGGCTACACCTTC	CASSPDHSTNYGYTF
-	TRBV5-1	TRBJ1-2	TGCGCCAGCAGCCCCCGAGGACCTAAAGATGGCTACACCTTC	CASSPRGPKDGYTF
-	TRBV19	TRBJ1-5	TGTGCCAGTAAGGTCGAGGGGAGGAATCAGCCCCAGCATTTT	CASKVEGRNQPQHF
-	TRBV4-2	TRBJ1-1	TGTGCCAGCAGCCAAGAGTCCTTTATGAACACTGAAGCTTTCTTT	CASSQESFMNTEAFF
-	TRBV7-9	TRBJ1-4	TGTGCCAGCAGCTTAGCTCGGATTAAGGTCGCAGGGGAGATAGAAAAACTGTTTTTT	CASSLARIKVAGEIEKLFF
-	TRBV27	TRBJ1-1	TGTGCCAGCAGTTTATGGCCGAGCGGCACTGAAGCTTTCTTT	CASSLWPSGTEAFF
TRBD1	TRBV15	TRBJ1-1	TGTGCCACCAGCAGGTGGGACAGGGATAACACTGAAGCTTTCTTT	CATSRWDRDNTEAFF
-	TRBV2	TRBJ2-2	TGTGCCAGCCTCGCGGGAACCCACACCGGGGAGCTGTTTTTT	CASLAGTHTGELFF
TRBD2	TRBV7-6	TRBJ2-5	TGTGCCAGCAGCTTGGGGCGGACTAGCGGGGTGTCACACCAAGAGACCCAGTACTTC	CASSLGRTSGVSHQETQYF
-	TRBV7-2	TRBJ2-3	TGTGCCAGCAGCCCCCGAGGTGGCTTTGACACAGATACGCAGTATTTT	CASSPRGGFDTDTQYF
-	TRBV6-6	TRBJ2-3	TGTGCCAGCAGTTTATACCCGGAGGCGCAGTATTTT	CASSLYPEAQYF
TRBD2	TRBV19	TRBJ2-2	TGTGCCAGTAGTAAGCGGGAGGCCCAAGGGGAGCTGTTTTTT	CASSKREAQGELFF
TRBD1	TRBV5-1	TRBJ1-1	TGCGCCAGCAGCGCCACAGGGGGCGATGGCACTGAAGCTTTCTTT	CASSATGGDGTEAFF
-	TRBV5-1	TRBJ1-2	TGCGCCAGCAGGCCCGGGGGCGTCAGCCTCAACTATGGCTACACCTTC	CASRPGGVSLNYGYTF